This T cell receptor beta chain derives from a study of T cells in Graves' hyperthyroidism and ophthalmopathy. The investigators amplified TCR beta CDR3 regions from RNA transcripts. With the HTBI primer set, the TCR CDR3 went through a first round of RT-PCR. TCRdb reanalysed the multiplex PCR reads using MiXCR and keeps one entry per CDR3 protein. The sample carries about 380,000 distinct CDR3 sequences, under 20% recorded once. At least ten counts were recorded for this clonotype. Its antigen is undetermined. Study-level findings and limits: Ophthalmopathy was distinguished from stable hyperthyroidism by 13 V-J signatures.

At least 3 on the Clinical Activity Score was recorded for ophthalmopathy patients, who also had NOSPECS grade at least 4 and duration under 3 months. CDR1 is DFQATT and CDR2 is SNEGSKA in the germline V gene (reference sequence). Trimming pared 0 bases from V and 9 bases from J, leaving 6 bases between. The CDR3 consists of 12 residues. The chain joins TRBV20-1 to TRBJ1-6, with D perhaps matching TRBD1 (5 bases). The sequence was obtained from a man younger than 35 with Graves' ophthalmopathy. The sample taken for sequencing was blood. The CDR3 protein is CSARDQGSPLHF. The CDR3 DNA reads as TGCAGTGCTAGAGATCAGGGTTCACCCCTCCACTTT.